The clone carrying this T cell receptor beta chain was seen only a few times. Its antigen remains unknown. Scientists ran DNA taken from cultured CD4+ T cells through the Oncomine TCR Beta short-read assay for sequencing. TCRdb independently ran MiXCR on the PCR reads; one entry per CDR3 protein. The sample consists of over 25,000 distinct CDR3 sequences, approximately 62% of them appearing once. V lost 4 bases and J lost 6; bases outside the gene matches: 11. The CDR3 runs 15 residues. Germline V lookup: CDR1 MGHRA, CDR2 YSYEKL. These data originate in a study of vaccination and CD4 T cells after COVID-19. Background on the study: Median time from COVID diagnosis to post-COVID sampling was roughly 13 weeks (35 to 161).

Treatment: roughly 11-day PBMC culture with coronavirus spike peptide pools or control peptides (ViraFEST assay). The chain joins TRBV4-1 to TRBJ1-1; TRBD1 matches at 7 bases. This sample comprised CD4+ T cells from blood, cultured in vitro, obtained after SARS-CoV-2 vaccination. This TCR was recovered from a human donor who received a COVID-19 vaccine. DNA of the CDR3: TGCGCCAGCAGCCCCAACGAAAGGGGGCCGGCTGAAGCTTTCTTT. Translating it yields CASSPNERGPAEAFF.